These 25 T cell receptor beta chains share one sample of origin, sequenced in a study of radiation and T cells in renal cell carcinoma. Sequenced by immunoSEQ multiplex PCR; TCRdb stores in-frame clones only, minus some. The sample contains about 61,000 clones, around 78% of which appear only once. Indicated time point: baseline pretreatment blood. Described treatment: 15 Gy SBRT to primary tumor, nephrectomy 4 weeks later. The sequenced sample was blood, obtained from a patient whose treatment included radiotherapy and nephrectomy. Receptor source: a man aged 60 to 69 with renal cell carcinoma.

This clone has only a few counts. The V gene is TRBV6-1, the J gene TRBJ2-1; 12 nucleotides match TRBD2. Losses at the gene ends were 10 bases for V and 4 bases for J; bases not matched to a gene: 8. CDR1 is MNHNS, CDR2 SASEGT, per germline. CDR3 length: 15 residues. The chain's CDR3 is CATPRTSGNYNEQFF. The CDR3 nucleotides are TGTGCCACTCCACGGACTAGCGGGAATTACAATGAGCAGTTCTTC.

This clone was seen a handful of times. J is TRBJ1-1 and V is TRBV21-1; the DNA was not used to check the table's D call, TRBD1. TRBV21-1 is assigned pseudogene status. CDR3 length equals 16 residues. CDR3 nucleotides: TGTGCCAGCAGCTCCCCGGGGACAGGGGATTACACTGAAGCTTTCTTT. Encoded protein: CASSSPGTGDYTEAFF.

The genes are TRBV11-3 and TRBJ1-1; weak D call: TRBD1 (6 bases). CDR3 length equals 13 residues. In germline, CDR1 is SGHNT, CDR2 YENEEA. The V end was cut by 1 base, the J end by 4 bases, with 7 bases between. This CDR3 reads CASSLGRGTEAFF. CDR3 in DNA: TGTGCCAGCAGCTTAGGCAGGGGCACTGAAGCTTTCTTT.

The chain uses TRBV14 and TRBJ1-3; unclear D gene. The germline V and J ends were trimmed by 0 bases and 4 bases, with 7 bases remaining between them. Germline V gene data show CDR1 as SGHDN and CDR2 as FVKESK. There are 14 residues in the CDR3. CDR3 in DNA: TGTGCCAGCAGCCAAGAAGCGAGGGGAAACACCATATATTTT. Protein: CASSQEARGNTIYF.

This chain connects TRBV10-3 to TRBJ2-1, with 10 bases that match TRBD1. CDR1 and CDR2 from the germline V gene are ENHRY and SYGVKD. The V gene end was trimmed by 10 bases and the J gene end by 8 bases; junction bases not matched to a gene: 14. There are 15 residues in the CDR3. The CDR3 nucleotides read TGTGCCACCGCGGGGCGGGACAGGGGAGAGTATGAGCAGTTCTTC. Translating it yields CATAGRDRGEYEQFF.

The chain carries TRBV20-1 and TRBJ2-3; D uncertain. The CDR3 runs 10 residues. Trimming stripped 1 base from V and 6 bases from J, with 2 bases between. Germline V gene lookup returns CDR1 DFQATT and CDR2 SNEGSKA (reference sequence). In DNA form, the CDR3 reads TGCAGTGCTAGAGTTGATACGCAGTATTTT. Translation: CSARVDTQYF.

The CDR3 region is CASSKLAGAVETQYF. Here the CDR3 DNA reads TGTGCCAGCAGCAAACTAGCGGGAGCTGTAGAGACCCAGTACTTC. The J gene is TRBJ2-5, the V gene TRBV11-1, with 11 nucleotides matching TRBD2. The CDR3 length is 15 residues. The ends lost 5 bases at V and 4 bases at J; junction bases unmatched: 6. Germline CDR1 is SGHAT and CDR2 is FQDESV (reference sequence).

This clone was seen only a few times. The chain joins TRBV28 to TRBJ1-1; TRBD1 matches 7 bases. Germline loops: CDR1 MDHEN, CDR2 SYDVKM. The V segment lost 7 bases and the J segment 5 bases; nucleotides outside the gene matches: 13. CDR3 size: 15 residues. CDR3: CASTRKNRGKTEAFF. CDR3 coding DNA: TGTGCCAGCACCCGAAAGAACAGGGGAAAGACTGAAGCTTTCTTT. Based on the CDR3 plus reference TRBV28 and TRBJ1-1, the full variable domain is DVKVTQSSRYLVKRTGEKVFLECVQDMDHENMFWYRQDPGLGLRLIYFSYDVKMKEKGDIPEGYSVSREKKERFSLILESASTNQTSMYLCASTRKNRGKTEAFFGQGTRLTVV.

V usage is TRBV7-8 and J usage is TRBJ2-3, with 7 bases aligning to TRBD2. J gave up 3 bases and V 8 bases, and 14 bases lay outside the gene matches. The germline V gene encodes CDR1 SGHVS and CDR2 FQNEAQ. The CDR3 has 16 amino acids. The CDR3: CASRSFRRERTDTQYF. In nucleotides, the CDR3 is TGTGCCAGCCGATCATTTAGGCGGGAGAGAACAGATACGCAGTATTTT.

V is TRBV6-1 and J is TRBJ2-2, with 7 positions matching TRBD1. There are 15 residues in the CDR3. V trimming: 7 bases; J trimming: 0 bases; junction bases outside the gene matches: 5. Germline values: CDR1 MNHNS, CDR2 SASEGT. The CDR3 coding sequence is TGTGCCAGCAACCCAGGGACAGCGAACACCGGGGAGCTGTTTTTT. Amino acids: CASNPGTANTGELFF.

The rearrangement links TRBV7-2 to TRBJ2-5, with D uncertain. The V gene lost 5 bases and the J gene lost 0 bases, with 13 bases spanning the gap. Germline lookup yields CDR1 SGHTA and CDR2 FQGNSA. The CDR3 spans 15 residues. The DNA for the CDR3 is TGTGCCAGCAGCCGTAGAGGTGGTTACCAAGAGACCCAGTACTTC. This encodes CASSRRGGYQETQYF.

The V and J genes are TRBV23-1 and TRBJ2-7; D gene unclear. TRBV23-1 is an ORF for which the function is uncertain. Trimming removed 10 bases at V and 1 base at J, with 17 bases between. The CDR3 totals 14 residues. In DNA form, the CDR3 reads TGCGCCACCCGAACCCGGTGGGGTTCCTACGAGCAGTACGTC. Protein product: CATRTRWGSYEQYV.

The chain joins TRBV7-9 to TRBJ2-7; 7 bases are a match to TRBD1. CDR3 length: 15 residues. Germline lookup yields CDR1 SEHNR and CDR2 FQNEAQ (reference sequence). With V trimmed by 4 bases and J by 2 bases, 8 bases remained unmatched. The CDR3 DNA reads TGTGCCAGCAGCTCCGGGACAGAAAAACCCTACGAGCAGTACTTC. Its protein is CASSSGTEKPYEQYF.

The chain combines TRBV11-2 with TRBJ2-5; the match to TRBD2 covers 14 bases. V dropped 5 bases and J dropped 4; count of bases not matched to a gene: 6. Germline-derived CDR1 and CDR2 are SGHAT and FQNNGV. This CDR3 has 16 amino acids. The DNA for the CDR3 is TGTGCCAGCAGCCGAACCGGGACTAGCGGGGGAGAGACCCAGTACTTC. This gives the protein CASSRTGTSGGETQYF.

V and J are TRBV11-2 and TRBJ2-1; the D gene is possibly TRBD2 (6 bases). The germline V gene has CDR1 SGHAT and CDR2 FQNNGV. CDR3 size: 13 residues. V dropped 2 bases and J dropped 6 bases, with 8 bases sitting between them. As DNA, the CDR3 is TGTGCCAGCAGCTTAACGGGACTCAATGAGCAGTTCTTC. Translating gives CASSLTGLNEQFF. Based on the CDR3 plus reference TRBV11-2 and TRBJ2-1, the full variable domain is EAGVAQSPRYKIIEKRQSVAFWCNPISGHATLYWYQQILGQGPKLLIQFQNNGVVDDSQLPKDRFSAERLKGVDSTLKIQPAKLEDSAVYLCASSLTGLNEQFFGPGTRLTVL.

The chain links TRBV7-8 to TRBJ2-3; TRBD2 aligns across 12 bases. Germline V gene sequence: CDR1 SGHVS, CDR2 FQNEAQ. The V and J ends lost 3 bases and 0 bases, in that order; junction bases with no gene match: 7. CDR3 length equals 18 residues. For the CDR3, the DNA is TGTGCCAGCAGCTTCTTTCGGACTAGCGGGGACAGCACAGATACGCAGTATTTT. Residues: CASSFFRTSGDSTDTQYF.

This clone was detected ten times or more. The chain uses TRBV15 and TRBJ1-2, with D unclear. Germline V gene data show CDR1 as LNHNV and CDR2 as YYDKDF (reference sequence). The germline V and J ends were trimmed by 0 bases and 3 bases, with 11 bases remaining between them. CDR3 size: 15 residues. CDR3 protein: CATSRDPGRYYGYTF. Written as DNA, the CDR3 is TGTGCCACCAGCAGAGATCCGGGCAGATACTATGGCTACACCTTC.

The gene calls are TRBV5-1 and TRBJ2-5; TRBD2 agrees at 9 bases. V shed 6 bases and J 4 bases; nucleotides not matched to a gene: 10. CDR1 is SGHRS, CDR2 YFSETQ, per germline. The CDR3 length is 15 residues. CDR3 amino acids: CASTGDSGSSETQYF. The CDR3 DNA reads TGCGCCAGCACAGGGGATAGCGGGAGCTCAGAGACCCAGTACTTC.

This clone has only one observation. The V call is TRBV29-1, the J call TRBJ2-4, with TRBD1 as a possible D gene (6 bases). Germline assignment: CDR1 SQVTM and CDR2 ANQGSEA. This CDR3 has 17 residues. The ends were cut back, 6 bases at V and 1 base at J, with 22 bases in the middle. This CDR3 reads CSVTGTFKSLAKNIQYF. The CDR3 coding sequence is TGCAGCGTGACCGGGACATTTAAAAGCCTCGCCAAAAACATTCAGTACTTC.

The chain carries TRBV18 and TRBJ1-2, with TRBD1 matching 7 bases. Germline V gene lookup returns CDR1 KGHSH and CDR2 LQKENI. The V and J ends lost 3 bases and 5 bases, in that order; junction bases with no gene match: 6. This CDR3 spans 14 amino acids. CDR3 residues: CASSPRTGYYGYTF. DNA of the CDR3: TGTGCCAGCTCACCTCGGACAGGTTATTATGGCTACACCTTC.

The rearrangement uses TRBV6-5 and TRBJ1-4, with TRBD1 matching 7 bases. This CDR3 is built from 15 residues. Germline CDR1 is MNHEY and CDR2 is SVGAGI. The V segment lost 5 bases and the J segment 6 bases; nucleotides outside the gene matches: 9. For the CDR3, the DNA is TGTGCCAGCAGTATATTGACAGGGAGGGATGAAAAACTGTTTTTT. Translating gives CASSILTGRDEKLFF.

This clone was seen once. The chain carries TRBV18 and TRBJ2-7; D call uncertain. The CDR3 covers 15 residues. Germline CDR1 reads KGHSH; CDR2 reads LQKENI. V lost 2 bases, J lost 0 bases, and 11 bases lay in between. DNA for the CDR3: TGTGCCAGCTCACCAGAGCGAGTAAGCTCCTACGAGCAGTACTTC. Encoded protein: CASSPERVSSYEQYF.

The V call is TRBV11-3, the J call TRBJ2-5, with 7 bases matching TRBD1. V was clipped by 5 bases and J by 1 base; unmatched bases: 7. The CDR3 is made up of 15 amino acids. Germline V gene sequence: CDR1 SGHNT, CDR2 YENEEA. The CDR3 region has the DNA TGTGCCAGCAGCCTACTCGGACAGGCCCAAGAGACCCAGTACTTC. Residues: CASSLLGQAQETQYF.

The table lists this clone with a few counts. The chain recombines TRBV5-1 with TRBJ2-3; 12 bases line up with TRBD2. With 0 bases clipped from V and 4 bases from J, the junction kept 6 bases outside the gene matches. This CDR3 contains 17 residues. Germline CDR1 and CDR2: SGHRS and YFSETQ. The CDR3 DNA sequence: TGCGCCAGCAGCTTGGGCGGACTAGCGGGAAGGTCAGATACGCAGTATTTT. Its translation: CASSLGGLAGRSDTQYF.

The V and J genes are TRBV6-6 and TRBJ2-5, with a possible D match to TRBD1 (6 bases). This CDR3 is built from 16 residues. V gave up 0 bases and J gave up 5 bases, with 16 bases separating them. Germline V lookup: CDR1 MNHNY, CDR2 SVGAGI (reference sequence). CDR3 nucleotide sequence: TGTGCCAGCAGTTACTCGGGGGCAGGGAAGTTGGAGACCCAGTACTTC. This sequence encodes CASSYSGAGKLETQYF.